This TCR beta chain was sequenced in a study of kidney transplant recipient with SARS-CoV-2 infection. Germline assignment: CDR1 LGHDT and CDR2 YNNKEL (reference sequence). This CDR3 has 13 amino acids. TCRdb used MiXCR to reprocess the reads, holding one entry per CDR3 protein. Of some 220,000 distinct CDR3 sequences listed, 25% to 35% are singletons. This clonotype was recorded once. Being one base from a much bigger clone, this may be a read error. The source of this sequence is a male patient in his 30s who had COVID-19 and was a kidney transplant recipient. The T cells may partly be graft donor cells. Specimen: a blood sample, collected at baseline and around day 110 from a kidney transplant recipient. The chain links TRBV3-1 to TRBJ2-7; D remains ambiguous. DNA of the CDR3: TGTGCCAACAGCCTCGGACGGAACTACGAGCAGTACTTC. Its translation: CANSLGRNYEQYF.